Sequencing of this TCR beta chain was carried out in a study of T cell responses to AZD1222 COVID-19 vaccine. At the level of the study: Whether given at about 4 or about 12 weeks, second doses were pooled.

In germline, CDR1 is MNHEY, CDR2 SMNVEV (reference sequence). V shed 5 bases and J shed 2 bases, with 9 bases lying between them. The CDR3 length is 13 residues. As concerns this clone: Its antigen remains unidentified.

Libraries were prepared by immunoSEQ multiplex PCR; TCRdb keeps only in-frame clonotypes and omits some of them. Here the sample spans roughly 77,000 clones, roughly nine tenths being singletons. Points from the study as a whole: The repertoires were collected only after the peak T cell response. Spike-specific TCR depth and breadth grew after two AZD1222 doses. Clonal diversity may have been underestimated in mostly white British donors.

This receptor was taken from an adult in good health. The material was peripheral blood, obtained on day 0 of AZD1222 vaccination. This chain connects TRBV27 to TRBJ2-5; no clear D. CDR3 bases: TGTGCCAGCAGTCCCCCGCGGCAAGAGACCCAGTACTTC. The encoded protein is CASSPPRQETQYF.